The subject of this entry is one T cell receptor beta chain. Its antigen remains unknown. Using immunoSEQ multiplex PCR, the repertoire was profiled, and TCRdb retains in-frame clones only, with some absent. The sample shows around 78,000 clones, 65% to 80% of them seen only once. The sample belongs to a study of early stage breast cancer tumors. Across the study: ER+/PR+/HER2- status applied to about 70% of the 16 invasive breast tumors.

Findings and limits, study-wide: Comparing each tissue with blood distinguished tumor from normal in about 90% of the 16 patients. Most shared enriched TCRB sequences were commonly generated ones.

The CDR3 has 14 amino acids. V was trimmed by 5 bases and J by 0 bases, leaving 8 bases between them. The V gene's germline CDR1 is SGDLS and CDR2 YYNGEE. The TCR originated in a person aged 55 to 75 with breast cancer. The source material was blood. The gene calls are TRBV9 and TRBJ1-4; D unclear. CDR3 DNA: TGTGCCAGCAGTCGAGACGCAACTAATGAAAAACTGTTTTTT. Translating it yields CASSRDATNEKLFF.